Shown below are 3 T cell receptor beta chains from a single sample sequenced in a study of blood T cells in healthy people across ages. A second PCR of about 6 to 11 cycles used a sample-barcoded 5' primer and a J-beta primer mix. A single record per CDR3 protein comes from TCRdb applying MiXCR to the 5' RACE reads. There are around 500,000 distinct CDR3 sequences in the sample; about a quarter occur only once, and roughly 3.5% lies in the top ten. A further study also used this sample, focusing on T cells of mothers and their children.

Specimen: blood. All receptors derive from a boy aged 2-15 years in good health.

V and J are TRBV5-4 and TRBJ1-1, with no clear D. Trimming cost V 0 bases and J 5 bases, with 17 bases left between them. Per germline, CDR1 SGHNT and CDR2 YYREEE (reference sequence). The length of the CDR3 is 16 residues. In DNA, the CDR3 is TGTGCCAGCAGCTTGGACGGGTGGGCTCTGGGGACTGAAGCTTTCTTT. Its protein is CASSLDGWALGTEAFF.

This clonotype was seen a few times. V gene TRBV6-5 combines with J gene TRBJ2-3, with D possibly TRBD2 on 6 matching bases. The CDR3 is made up of 14 amino acids. Germline lookup yields CDR1 MNHEY and CDR2 SVGAGI. The V gene lost 2 bases and the J gene lost 4 bases, with 10 bases spanning the gap. The CDR3 is CASSYGGSADTQYF. Written as DNA, the CDR3 is TGTGCCAGCAGTTACGGGGGGAGTGCAGATACGCAGTATTTT.

Notes on this clonotype: The junction does not match germline at one end; this may be a read error. The chain uses TRBV7-2 and TRBJ2-3; 11 bases match TRBD2. Germline loops: CDR1 SGHTA, CDR2 FQGNSA. The CDR3 covers 16 residues. CDR3 nucleotides: TGTGCCAGCAGCCTAGCGGGAGGCCTGAGCACAGATACGCAGTATTTT. This translates into CASSLAGGLSTDTQYF.